The clone carrying this TCR beta chain turned up a few times. The record originates from a study of Ad26.COV2.S vaccination and SARS-CoV-2 variants. Indicated treatment: some 19 received Ad26.COV2.S at low or high dose, single or two shots; about 5 received placebo; per-sample allocation not given. On day 63 after the first injection, vaccine and placebo recipients gave samples. CDR3 size: 14 residues. Germline V gene sequence: CDR1 LGHNA, CDR2 YNFKEQ. V was pared by 0 bases and J by 4 bases, with 9 bases between. Sequenced by immunoSEQ multiplex PCR; TCRdb stores in-frame clones only, minus some. The table includes hundreds of thousands of clones, around 89% detected once.

The origin of this receptor is a person aged 18 to 65 who received the Ad26.COV2.S COVID-19 vaccine or a placebo. The specimen was peripheral blood, collected in a trial of Ad26.COV2.S vaccine versus placebo. The J gene is TRBJ1-2, the V gene TRBV4-2; D is unresolved. CDR3 protein: CASSQDRLAYGYTF. The CDR3 DNA reads TGTGCCAGCAGCCAAGATCGGCTGGCCTATGGCTACACCTTC.